Here is one TCR beta chain with its context. Its antigen is still unknown. CDR1 and CDR2 from the germline V gene are MNHEY and SMNVEV (reference sequence). This CDR3 comprises 16 residues. The germline V and J ends were trimmed by 1 base and 0 bases, with 10 bases remaining between them. The data originate from a study of T cell responses to AZD1222 COVID-19 vaccine. Assay: immunoSEQ multiplex PCR; the TCRdb copy retains only in-frame clones and omits some. The repertoire holds 150,000 or so clones, about nine tenths seen once, with 3.5% to 5.5% in the top ten. General study findings and limits: Seropositive at baseline were only six AZD1222 recipients.

V and J are TRBV27 and TRBJ2-1, with D uncertain. Here the sequenced sample was peripheral blood, taken 28 days after the second dose of the MenACWY control vaccine. This clonotype was obtained from an adult who received the MenACWY meningococcal vaccine as a control. DNA for the CDR3: TGTGCCAGCAGTTTATACTGGCGGAGCTCCTACAATGAGCAGTTCTTC. It codes for CASSLYWRSSYNEQFF.